The 32 T cell receptor beta chains below all came from one sample that was sequenced in a study of T cell repertoires in cytomegalovirus infection. No cognate antigen is known for these TCRs. TCRdb re-called the reads through MiXCR, storing one row per CDR3 protein. The repertoire includes about 830,000 distinct CDR3 sequences, 30% to 35% of them detected once, and around an eighth sits in the top ten. This specimen consisted of cultured CD8+ T cells from PBMCs, obtained from culture after CMV antigen stimulation. The receptors were gathered from a human donor in good health (CMV status not recorded). Some clones in this sample may be carry-over from other donors' samples.

The chain carries TRBV27 and TRBJ2-5, with 12 bases matching TRBD2. This CDR3 has 16 amino acids. Germline CDR1 and CDR2: MNHEY and SMNVEV (reference sequence). The ends lost 0 bases at V and 5 bases at J; junction bases unmatched: 4. As DNA, the CDR3 is TGTGCCAGCAGTTTATCGATAGGGACTAGCGGGGAGACCCAGTACTTC. This encodes CASSLSIGTSGETQYF.

In its sample, this clonotype was seen once. J is TRBJ2-7 and V is TRBV12-5; D is possibly TRBD1 (6 bases). Germline V gene data show CDR1 as LGHNT and CDR2 as FRNRAP. The ends were cut back, 0 bases at V and 7 bases at J, with 10 bases in the middle. The CDR3 totals 13 residues. The CDR3 reads CASGLVVGAEQYF. The DNA of the CDR3 is TGTGCTAGTGGTTTGGTAGTGGGGGCAGAGCAGTACTTC. Complete variable domain (other parts from reference TRBV12-5 and TRBJ2-7): DARVTQTPRHKVTEMGQEVTMRCQPILGHNTVFWYRQTMMQGLELLAYFRNRAPLDDSGMPKDRFSAEMPDATLATLKIQPSEPRDSAVYFCASGLVVGAEQYFGPGTRLTVT.

This sequence joins TRBV2 and TRBJ2-1; perhaps TRBD1 as D (6 bases). Looked up from germline, CDR1 is SNHLY and CDR2 is FYNNEI. V lost 5 bases and J lost 4, with 18 bases in between. The CDR3 is 16 amino acids. The CDR3 reads CASSKIWAGEYNEQFF. The CDR3, as DNA: TGTGCCAGCAGTAAGATCTGGGCAGGGGAATACAATGAGCAGTTCTTC.

This clonotype appeared many times. The chain has TRBV12-3 or TRBV12-4 and TRBJ1-1, with D perhaps TRBD1 (5 bases). Trimming took off 4 bases at V and 2 bases at J, with 11 bases between the two ends. The CDR3 runs 14 residues. CDR3 sequence (DNA): TGTGCCAGCAGTTCGACAGCTACAAACACTGAAGCTTTCTTT. It yields the protein CASSSTATNTEAFF.

The rearrangement uses TRBV6-5 and TRBJ1-2; 7 bases fit TRBD1. The V segment lost 5 bases and the J segment 2 bases; nucleotides outside the gene matches: 5. Germline loops: CDR1 MNHEY, CDR2 SVGAGI. This CDR3 has 14 residues. CDR3 DNA: TGTGCCAGCAGTCGGGCGACAGGGAACTATGGCTACACCTTC. As protein: CASSRATGNYGYTF.

This clonotype was picked up many times. The chain links TRBV10-3 to TRBJ1-6, with a tentative D call TRBD1 (6 bases). CDR1 ENHRY and CDR2 SYGVKD come from the germline V gene. V was shortened by 10 bases and J by 7 bases, with 8 bases between the two germline ends. This CDR3 region has 11 residues. In DNA form, the CDR3 reads TGTGCCACCGGGACAAATTCACCCCTCCACTTT. Its translation: CATGTNSPLHF.

A word on this clonotype: The germline gene is not matched at one end of the junction; a read error may be the cause. The chain joins TRBV10-1 to TRBJ1-5; perhaps TRBD1 as D (5 bases). The CDR3 has 17 amino acids. The V gene's germline CDR1 is WNHNN and CDR2 SYGVQD (reference sequence). The CDR3 loop reads CASSVGFRQGYFSPQHF. The CDR3 DNA reads TGTGCCAGCAGTGTCGGTTTCAGGCAGGGCTATTTCTCGCCCCAGCATTTT.

This clonotype came up a few times. V is TRBV7-8 and J is TRBJ2-7; 8 bases match TRBD1. The ends lost 2 bases at V and 6 bases at J; junction bases unmatched: 6. There are 14 residues in the CDR3. Germline CDR1 and CDR2: SGHVS and FQNEAQ. The CDR3 DNA reads as TGTGCCAGCAGCTTACAGGGGGCTCAGCGCGAGCAGTACGTC. Residues: CASSLQGAQREQYV.

V and J are TRBV6-5 and TRBJ2-5, with D uncertain. The ends were cut back, 2 bases at V and 2 bases at J, with 12 bases in the middle. The length of the CDR3 is 15 residues. The germline V gene encodes CDR1 MNHEY and CDR2 SVGAGI. CDR3 sequence: CASSYIGGLQETQYF. CDR3 coding DNA: TGTGCCAGCAGTTACATTGGTGGCCTACAAGAGACCCAGTACTTC.

The CDR3 reads CASSFGGLADNEQFF. CDR3 bases: TGTGCCAGCAGTTTTGGTGGACTAGCGGATAATGAGCAGTTCTTC. V is TRBV12-3 or TRBV12-4 and J is TRBJ2-1; 10 bases line up with TRBD2. The CDR3 is made up of 15 amino acids. Trimming took 3 bases from V and 7 from J; bases not matched to a gene: 6.

This clonotype was recorded a few times. J is TRBJ2-5 and V is TRBV7-9; 12 nucleotides line up with TRBD2. The ends lost 5 bases at V and 4 bases at J; junction bases unmatched: 8. This CDR3 contains 16 residues. Looked up from germline, CDR1 is SEHNR and CDR2 is FQNEAQ (reference sequence). As DNA, the CDR3 is TGTGCCAGCAGCCCTCGGACTAGCGGGGTCGCAGAGACCCAGTACTTC. As protein: CASSPRTSGVAETQYF.

This clonotype was seen ten or more times. Here the CDR3 DNA reads TGTGCCAGCAGCTCCCGGGACAGGGGGCTCTATGGCTACACCTTC. Translation gives CASSSRDRGLYGYTF. The chain joins TRBV7-9 to TRBJ1-2; 12 bases map to TRBD1. Trimming cost V 4 bases and J 4 bases; bases outside gene matches: 4. Germline V gene lookup returns CDR1 SEHNR and CDR2 FQNEAQ (reference sequence). The CDR3 is 15 amino acids.

Only a few counts were recorded for this clonotype. V usage is TRBV28 and J usage is TRBJ2-6; D perhaps matches TRBD1 (8 bases). V was cut by 7 bases and J by 0 bases, with 25 bases left in between. Germline assignment: CDR1 MDHEN and CDR2 SYDVKM. The CDR3 extends over 20 amino acids. The CDR3 reads CASIKWEGGQAISGANVLTF. The CDR3 DNA reads as TGTGCCAGCATAAAATGGGAGGGGGGACAGGCGATCTCTGGGGCCAACGTCCTGACTTTC.

The chain recombines TRBV7-9 with TRBJ1-1; D might be TRBD1 (6 bases). Germline CDR1 and CDR2: SEHNR and FQNEAQ (reference sequence). V lost 5 bases and J lost 2, with 18 bases in between. The CDR3 contains 16 residues. CDR3 protein: CASSHPRQEGNTEAFF. For the CDR3, the DNA is TGTGCCAGCAGCCATCCCCGACAGGAAGGAAACACTGAAGCTTTCTTT.

This clonotype was found a few times. This chain connects TRBV6-1 to TRBJ2-1; D ambiguous. V gave up 7 bases and J gave up 0 bases, with 19 bases separating them. The CDR3 has 17 residues. Germline assignment: CDR1 MNHNS and CDR2 SASEGT. This chain's CDR3 is CASIYPIQPYSYNEQFF. DNA of the CDR3: TGTGCCAGCATATATCCGATTCAGCCTTACTCCTACAATGAGCAGTTCTTC.

This sequence joins TRBV18 and TRBJ2-5, with TRBD1 as a possible D gene (6 bases). In germline, CDR1 is KGHSH, CDR2 LQKENI. V lost 3 bases to trimming and J lost 5 bases, with 16 bases between them. The CDR3 is made up of 15 amino acids. The CDR3 region is CASSPLKGGEETQYF. In nucleotides, the CDR3 is TGTGCCAGCTCACCTCTCAAAGGGGGTGAGGAGACCCAGTACTTC.

Only a few counts were recorded for this clonotype. The chain has TRBV5-6 and TRBJ1-1; weak D call: TRBD1 (6 bases). The CDR3 covers 17 residues. V was shortened by 0 bases and J by 5 bases, with 20 bases between the two germline ends. Germline V gene data show CDR1 as SGHDT and CDR2 as YYEEEE. CDR3 protein: CASSLGGRDMVGTEAFF. Here the CDR3 DNA reads TGTGCCAGCAGCTTGGGCGGGAGGGACATGGTTGGGACTGAAGCTTTCTTT.

This clonotype has more than one count but fewer than ten. The rearrangement joins TRBV7-8 to TRBJ1-5; 7 bases are a match to TRBD1. V was pared by 4 bases and J by 4 bases, with 7 bases of the junction left unmatched. The CDR3 runs to 15 residues. CDR1 and CDR2 (germline): SGHVS, FQNEAQ. CDR3 amino acids: CASSWRTGVNQPQHF. The CDR3 region has the DNA TGTGCCAGCAGCTGGAGGACAGGTGTTAATCAGCCCCAGCATTTT.

The chain joins TRBV14 to TRBJ1-1; tentative D call: TRBD1 (5 bases). The CDR3 sequence is 14 residues long. V was pared by 4 bases and J by 5 bases, with 14 bases between. Germline V lookup: CDR1 SGHDN, CDR2 FVKESK. CDR3 residues: CASSPAWGRTEAFF. Here the CDR3 DNA reads TGTGCCAGCAGCCCCGCGTGGGGGAGGACTGAAGCTTTCTTT. The full variable domain, rest sourced from reference TRBV14 and TRBJ1-1, is EAGVTQFPSHSVIEKGQTVTLRCDPISGHDNLYWYRRVMGKEIKFLLHFVKESKQDESGMPNNRFLAERTGGTYSTLKVQPAELEDSGVYFCASSPAWGRTEAFFGQGTRLTVV.

This chain links TRBV19 with TRBJ1-5; 8 bases agree with TRBD1. CDR3 length: 16 residues. V dropped 6 bases and J dropped 7; count of bases not matched to a gene: 14. Per the germline V gene, CDR1 is LNHDA and CDR2 is SQIVND (reference sequence). This chain's CDR3 is CASSLKARGLRQPQHF. The CDR3 DNA is TGTGCCAGTAGCCTGAAGGCCAGGGGGCTAAGACAGCCCCAGCATTTT.

This clonotype was found many times. This chain connects TRBV7-9 to TRBJ2-7; 11 nucleotides match TRBD1. Germline V gives CDR1 SEHNR, CDR2 FQNEAQ (reference sequence). V lost 3 bases, J lost 3 bases, and 7 bases stayed unmatched. The CDR3 sequence is 16 residues long. In DNA, the CDR3 is TGTGCCAGCAGCTTCCCTGGGACAGGGGGATTCTACGAGCAGTACTTC. Translation: CASSFPGTGGFYEQYF.

This clonotype turned up a few times. The V and J genes are TRBV12-3 or TRBV12-4 and TRBJ1-2; D gene unclear. The V end lost 2 bases, the J end lost 3 bases, and 13 bases lay between the germline ends. This CDR3 has 15 amino acids. CDR3 DNA: TGTGCCAGCAGTTTAAAGGCAGGAGCTGACTATGGCTACACCTTC. Encoded protein: CASSLKAGADYGYTF.

The chain recombines TRBV2 with TRBJ2-1; D is unresolved. The CDR3 is 12 residues long. Germline-derived CDR1 and CDR2 are SNHLY and FYNNEI. The ends were cut back, 8 bases at V and 8 bases at J, with 13 bases in the middle. The CDR3 loop is CASDRWADEQFF. DNA for the CDR3: TGTGCCAGCGACCGGTGGGCGGATGAGCAGTTCTTC.

This chain joins TRBV27 and TRBJ1-6, with D unclear. Trimming pared 0 bases from V and 0 bases from J, leaving 9 bases between. From germline, CDR1 is MNHEY and CDR2 SMNVEV (reference sequence). This CDR3 is 17 amino acids long. The CDR3 spells CASSLSQINSYNSPLHF. CDR3 bases: TGTGCCAGCAGTTTATCACAGATTAACTCCTATAATTCACCCCTCCACTTT.

This rearrangement joins TRBV5-1 to TRBJ2-3; TRBD2 agrees at 7 bases. V was pared by 3 bases and J by 4 bases, with 8 bases of the junction left unmatched. Germline V gives CDR1 SGHRS, CDR2 YFSETQ. The CDR3 sequence is 15 residues long. The chain's CDR3 is CASSSGLGRADTQYF. CDR3 nucleotide sequence: TGCGCCAGCAGCTCAGGACTAGGAAGGGCAGATACGCAGTATTTT.

This clonotype was picked up a small number of times. The rearrangement uses TRBV6-6 and TRBJ2-3; maybe TRBD1 (5 bases). The CDR3 totals 17 residues. Germline assignment: CDR1 MNHNY and CDR2 SVGAGI (reference sequence). V lost 0 bases to trimming and J lost 1 base, with 14 bases between them. CDR3 protein: CASSYSVQGFGTDTQYF. In DNA, the CDR3 is TGTGCCAGCAGTTACTCGGTGCAGGGATTCGGCACAGATACGCAGTATTTT.

In its sample, this clonotype was seen a few times. V and J are TRBV27 and TRBJ2-7; possible D gene TRBD1, 5 bases. The germline V and J ends were trimmed by 0 bases and 0 bases, with 9 bases remaining between them. Germline loops: CDR1 MNHEY, CDR2 SMNVEV (reference sequence). The CDR3 extends over 15 amino acids. CDR3 coding DNA: TGTGCCAGCAGTTTATCTACAGGATCCTCCTACGAGCAGTACTTC. This codes for CASSLSTGSSYEQYF.

The V gene is TRBV4-1, the J gene TRBJ1-5, with D perhaps matching TRBD1 (6 bases). The V gene's germline CDR1 is MGHRA and CDR2 YSYEKL. The CDR3 has 18 amino acids. The V end lost 0 bases, the J end lost 1 base, and 16 bases lay between the germline ends. The CDR3 sequence is CASSQDKTGKLSNQPQHF. CDR3 coding DNA: TGCGCCAGCAGCCAAGATAAAACAGGGAAGTTAAGCAATCAGCCCCAGCATTTT.

The CDR3 DNA follows: TGTGCCAGCAGCTTAAGCGGGACAAGGACATACGAGCAGTACGTC. Translated: CASSLSGTRTYEQYV. The chain employs TRBV7-6 and TRBJ2-7; a possible D gene is TRBD2 (7 bases). The germline V and J ends were trimmed by 2 bases and 4 bases, with 15 bases remaining between them. CDR3 size: 15 residues. The germline V gene has CDR1 SGHVS and CDR2 FNYEAQ.

This clonotype showed up just a few times. This chain joins TRBV2 and TRBJ1-4, with D perhaps matching TRBD1 (6 bases). The CDR3 has 14 residues. The germline V gene encodes CDR1 SNHLY and CDR2 FYNNEI. Trimming took off 3 bases at V and 6 bases at J, with 11 bases between the two ends. The CDR3: CASSDPRGDEKLFF. The CDR3 nucleotides read TGTGCCAGCAGTGATCCCAGGGGTGATGAAAAACTGTTTTTT.

In its sample, this clonotype was seen a few times. The genes are TRBV11-2 and TRBJ2-3; 8 bases align to TRBD2. The CDR3 extends over 16 amino acids. Per the germline V gene, CDR1 is SGHAT and CDR2 is FQNNGV. Losses at the gene ends were 0 bases for V and 5 bases for J; bases not matched to a gene: 7. The CDR3 DNA follows: TGTGCCAGCAGCTTAGATTTTGAGCGGGGGTTAGATACGCAGTATTTT. This codes for CASSLDFERGLDTQYF.

Remarks on this clonotype: Germline and junction disagree at one end, which may indicate a read error. The genes are TRBV7-6 and TRBJ1-2; possibly TRBD1 for D (6 bases). The CDR3 is 18 residues long. Germline-derived CDR1 and CDR2 are SGHVS and FNYEAQ. Here the CDR3 reads CANSLGAGGPRMNYGYTF. CDR3 DNA sequence: TGTGCCAACAGCTTAGGGGCGGGGGGGCCGAGGATGAACTATGGCTACACCTTC.